This TCR beta chain was sequenced in a study of cytomegalovirus exposure and HLA in healthy donors. Findings and caveats of the study: Most of the TCR beta V segments (in an earlier analysis) were productive either about 87% or about 30% of the time. In a later analysis, DRB1 alleles had the most associated TCRs; HLA-C alleles the fewest. Published work reported that the classifier diagnosed cytomegalovirus status with high specificity and sensitivity. It was likely that a cluster of highly shared sequence variants was a sequencing artifact.

In the PCR, 60 Vbeta and 13 Jbeta primers were used. Profiling relied on immunoSEQ multiplex PCR, and the TCRdb table lists in-frame clones only, not all of them. The table includes about 110,000 clones, roughly three quarters detected once. CDR1 is KGHSH, CDR2 LQKENI, per germline. Trimming removed 6 bases from V and 4 bases from J, with 16 bases in between. The CDR3 sequence is 14 residues long. In regard to this clone: Its antigen is currently unknown.

The receptor comes from a woman between 18 and 30 years old in good health and CMV-seropositive. The chain combines TRBV18 with TRBJ2-7; D possibly corresponds to TRBD2 (6 bases). The sequencing input was PBMCs. The CDR3 sequence is CASSSIGTAYEQYF. CDR3 DNA sequence: TGTGCCAGCTCGTCCATCGGGACTGCATACGAGCAGTACTTC. Full variable domain (remainder filled in from reference TRBV18 and TRBJ2-7): NAGVMQNPRHLVRRRGQEARLRCSPMKGHSHVYWYRQLPEEGLKFMVYLQKENIIDESGMPKERFSAEFPKEGPSILRIQQVVRGDSAAYFCASSSIGTAYEQYFGPGTRLTVT.